One and the same sample provided the 28 T cell receptor beta chains below, sequenced in a study of low-dose radiotherapy and immunotherapy resistance in tumors (dated by TCRdb to between 2021 and 2023). First-strand cDNA was synthesized with Superscript III and a set of TRAV- and TRBV-specific primers, covering both TCRalpha and TCRbeta chains. TCRs were amplified with Phusion for around 18 PCR cycles, with a constant-region primer paired with the adapter attached to the V primers. The public reads were quality trimmed at Q25 with fastp and then assembled into clones with MiXCR by TCRdb, keeping productive beta chains. Every CDR3 protein is listed once, alongside the most common genes and DNA of its rows. For this sample the table gives 7,000 to 9,000 distinct CDR3 sequences, of which roughly 50% were detected only once. 9.5% to 15% of the sample is taken by the ten largest. The source is a human donor with advanced metastatic prostate, ovarian, gallbladder or colorectal cancer (not recorded which). This table probably holds off-target reads from a library built for another chain.

This clonotype was detected only a few times. The chain couples TRBV19 to TRBJ1-2; possible D gene TRBD1, 6 bases. Germline assignment: CDR1 LNHDA and CDR2 SQIVND (reference sequence). CDR3 size: 14 residues. The ends were cut back, 5 bases at V and 5 bases at J, with 15 bases in the middle. CDR3 coding DNA: TGTGCCAGTAGTGACAGGACAGTCCGATATGGCTACACCTTC. This sequence encodes CASSDRTVRYGYTF.

This chain uses TRBV3-1 with TRBJ2-2, with D possibly being TRBD2 (6 bases). The germline V gene has CDR1 LGHDT and CDR2 YNNKEL (reference sequence). V shed 0 bases and J shed 4 bases, with 18 bases lying between them. This CDR3 is built from 18 residues. CDR3 DNA: TGTGCCAGCAGCCAAGAGCGTTTGGGGGGAAAGGGCACCGGGGAGCTGTTTTTT. Translation gives CASSQERLGGKGTGELFF.

The V call is TRBV28, the J call TRBJ2-7; D is perhaps TRBD1 (6 bases). Trimming removed 3 bases from V and 0 bases from J, with 9 bases in between. Germline lookup yields CDR1 MDHEN and CDR2 SYDVKM. CDR3 size: 14 residues. CDR3 protein: CASSFSGASYEQYF. The CDR3 DNA reads TGTGCCAGCAGTTTTTCAGGGGCCTCCTACGAGCAGTACTTC.

The rearrangement links TRBV25-1 to TRBJ2-1; 11 bases are shared with TRBD2. In germline, CDR1 is MGHDK, CDR2 SYGVNS. Germline trimming cut 5 bases from V and 5 bases from J; bases unmatched to any gene: 5. The length of the CDR3 is 15 residues. Here the CDR3 reads CASSLAGGPDNEQFF. CDR3 nucleotides: TGTGCCAGCAGTTTAGCGGGAGGGCCCGACAATGAGCAGTTCTTC.

This clonotype was observed a handful of times. This chain uses TRBV28 with TRBJ2-5; D possibly corresponds to TRBD2 (5 bases). V dropped 3 bases and J dropped 7 bases, with 15 bases sitting between them. The germline gives CDR1 MDHEN, CDR2 SYDVKM. This CDR3 has 14 amino acids. This chain's CDR3 is CASSFGAAHGTQYF. The CDR3 bases are TGTGCCAGCAGTTTTGGAGCGGCCCACGGGACCCAGTACTTC.

The V gene is TRBV13, the J gene TRBJ2-2, with 12 bases lining up with TRBD2. V lost 10 bases and J lost 5; bases outside the gene matches: 5. The CDR3 is made up of 14 amino acids. Germline V gives CDR1 PRHDT, CDR2 FYEKMQ (reference sequence). CDR3 bases: TGTGCCATGACTAGCGGGAGTAGTACCGGGGAGCTGTTTTTT. Translated, it gives CAMTSGSSTGELFF.

The J gene is TRBJ2-7, the V gene TRBV2, with 7 bases aligning to TRBD1. The CDR3 contains 11 residues. Germline V lookup: CDR1 SNHLY, CDR2 FYNNEI. The ends lost 11 bases at V and 12 bases at J; junction bases unmatched: 13. The CDR3 bases are TGTGCCGACCGGGACAGCCCAAATTGGTACTTC. Its protein is CADRDSPNWYF.

The DNA of the CDR3 is TGTGCCAGCTCACCACCCGGCGTCAGGAACTATGGCTACACCTTC. This translates into CASSPPGVRNYGYTF. The J gene is TRBJ1-2, the V gene TRBV18; D not resolved. Germline CDR1 and CDR2: KGHSH and LQKENI. Trimming removed 0 bases at V and 2 bases at J, with 10 bases between. CDR3 length: 15 residues.

The chain has TRBV9 and TRBJ2-1, with unresolved D. The germline gives CDR1 SGDLS, CDR2 YYNGEE. The V end was cut by 0 bases, the J end by 0 bases, with 4 bases between. The CDR3 spans 14 residues. The CDR3 loop reads CASSVASSYNEQFF. DNA for the CDR3: TGTGCCAGCAGCGTAGCTAGCTCCTACAATGAGCAGTTCTTC.

This clonotype was seen a single time. The V call is TRBV6-6, the J call TRBJ2-2; TRBD2 agrees at 8 bases. Unmatched junction bases numbered 3, after V lost 0 bases and J lost 6 bases. There are 15 residues in the CDR3. Germline CDR1 and CDR2: MNHNY and SVGAGI (reference sequence). The CDR3 is CASSYSGGVAGELFF. CDR3 sequence (DNA): TGTGCCAGCAGTTACTCCGGGGGGGTGGCCGGGGAGCTGTTTTTT.

The DNA of the CDR3 is TGTGCCATCAGTGAGTCCGGACAGGGGTGGGAGCAGTACTTC. Protein: CAISESGQGWEQYF. V is TRBV10-3 and J is TRBJ2-7; 9 nucleotides line up with TRBD1. The CDR3 sequence is 14 residues long. Germline V gives CDR1 ENHRY, CDR2 SYGVKD. V gave up 0 bases and J gave up 7 bases; unmatched junction bases: 4.

The genes are TRBV19 and TRBJ1-1; D possibly corresponds to TRBD1 (5 bases). The CDR3 loop spans 14 amino acids. The V and J ends lost 7 bases and 2 bases respectively, with 14 bases between them. Germline V CDR1 and CDR2: LNHDA, SQIVND (reference sequence). This CDR3 is CASTSIRGNTEAFF. The CDR3 coding sequence is TGTGCCAGTACTAGTATCCGGGGCAACACTGAAGCTTTCTTT.

This chain joins TRBV5-6 and TRBJ1-5, with 7 bases lining up with TRBD1. With 1 base clipped from V and 4 bases from J, the junction kept 2 bases outside the gene matches. The germline V gene encodes CDR1 SGHDT and CDR2 YYEEEE. The CDR3 covers 14 residues. The CDR3 nucleotides read TGTGCCAGCAGCTTGTTGACAGGGAATCAGCCCCAGCATTTT. Protein: CASSLLTGNQPQHF. Together with reference TRBV5-6 and TRBJ1-5, the CDR3 gives the full variable domain: DAGVTQSPTHLIKTRGQQVTLRCSPKSGHDTVSWYQQALGQGPQFIFQYYEEEERQRGNFPDRFSGHQFPNYSSELNVNALLLGDSALYLCASSLLTGNQPQHFGDGTRLSIL.

The CDR3 protein is CASSGTGRARNEQFF. CDR3 in DNA: TGTGCCAGCAGTGGGACAGGCCGGGCTCGCAATGAGCAGTTCTTC. V and J are TRBV2 and TRBJ2-1; TRBD1 aligns across 7 bases. The trim removed 4 bases at V and 6 bases at J, leaving 9 bases unmatched. Germline V gene lookup returns CDR1 SNHLY and CDR2 FYNNEI. CDR3 size: 15 residues. The variable domain in full, completed from reference TRBV2 and TRBJ2-1, reads EPEVTQTPSHQVTQMGQEVILRCVPISNHLYFYWYRQILGQKVEFLVSFYNNEISEKSEIFDDQFSVERPDGSNFTLKIRSTKLEDSAMYFCASSGTGRARNEQFFGPGTRLTVL.

The V and J genes are TRBV9 and TRBJ2-6; D not certain. Germline V gives CDR1 SGDLS, CDR2 YYNGEE. V lost 0 bases and J lost 1, with 5 bases in between. The CDR3 extends over 15 amino acids. CDR3 coding DNA: TGTGCCAGCAGCGTAGTAGGGTCTGGGGCCAACGTCCTGACTTTC. Its translation: CASSVVGSGANVLTF.

The chain joins TRBV13 to TRBJ1-1; unclear D gene. Per the germline V gene, CDR1 is PRHDT and CDR2 is FYEKMQ (reference sequence). The CDR3 runs to 13 residues. Trimming took off 5 bases at V and 0 bases at J, with 7 bases between the two ends. CDR3 in DNA: TGTGCCAGCAGCCTAAAGGTGAACACTGAAGCTTTCTTT. This gives the protein CASSLKVNTEAFF.

In this sample, this clonotype turned up a few times. The chain links TRBV12-3 or TRBV12-4 to TRBJ1-3, with D unclear. V shed 2 bases and J shed 0 bases, with 5 bases lying between them. The CDR3 covers 14 residues. The CDR3 region has the DNA TGTGCCAGCAGTTTAAGACCCTCTGGAAACACCATATATTTT. Amino acids: CASSLRPSGNTIYF.

The rearrangement joins TRBV6-5 to TRBJ1-1; D is unresolved. The CDR3 has 13 amino acids. V gave up 7 bases and J gave up 4 bases, with 13 bases separating them. From germline, CDR1 is MNHEY and CDR2 SVGAGI. The chain's CDR3 is CASTLIRGTEAFF. The CDR3 DNA reads TGTGCCAGCACCCTCATCCGCGGCACTGAAGCTTTCTTT.

This chain connects TRBV5-4 to TRBJ2-3; possibly TRBD1 or TRBD2 for D (5 bases each). Trimming took 6 bases from V and 2 from J, leaving 10 bases between them. This CDR3 spans 13 amino acids. The germline CDR1 and CDR2 sequences are SGHNT and YYREEE (reference sequence). The CDR3 reads CASTRGTTDTQYF. In DNA, the CDR3 is TGTGCCAGCACCCGAGGGACCACAGATACGCAGTATTTT.

The chain combines TRBV28 with TRBJ1-5; D is uncertain. The germline CDR1 and CDR2 sequences are MDHEN and SYDVKM. The CDR3 has 12 residues. Trimming took 4 bases from V and 8 from J, leaving 9 bases between them. CDR3 bases: TGTGCCAGCAGTTCAAGCCGGAAGCCCCAGCATTTT. Protein sequence: CASSSSRKPQHF. Supplemented by reference TRBV28 and TRBJ1-5, the full variable domain reads DVKVTQSSRYLVKRTGEKVFLECVQDMDHENMFWYRQDPGLGLRLIYFSYDVKMKEKGDIPEGYSVSREKKERFSLILESASTNQTSMYLCASSSSRKPQHFGDGTRLSIL.

This clonotype was seen a few times. The CDR3 loop reads CASSGGQASPENTQYF. The DNA for the CDR3 is TGTGCCAGCAGTGGGGGACAGGCTTCCCCCGAGAATACGCAGTATTTT. The V and J genes are TRBV28 and TRBJ2-3; 8 nucleotides match TRBD1. CDR1 is MDHEN, CDR2 SYDVKM, per germline. The trim removed 5 bases at V and 7 bases at J, leaving 14 bases unmatched. This CDR3 contains 16 residues.

DNA for the CDR3: TGCGCCAGCAGACAGGGGAGCAATCAGCCCCAGCATTTT. Its translation is CASRQGSNQPQHF. This chain links TRBV5-1 with TRBJ1-5, with TRBD1 matching over 7 bases. Losses at the gene ends were 5 bases for V and 1 base for J; bases not matched to a gene: 0. From germline, CDR1 is SGHRS and CDR2 YFSETQ. The CDR3 has 13 residues.

The CDR3 here is CASSPTAGEQYF. The CDR3 DNA reads TGTGCCAGCAGTCCAACAGCCGGCGAGCAGTACTTC. V and J are TRBV12-3 or TRBV12-4 and TRBJ2-7; D gene ambiguous. The CDR3 extends over 12 amino acids. The V and J ends lost 5 bases and 6 bases respectively, with 11 bases between them.

This chain links TRBV30 with TRBJ2-1; the D is unclear. CDR3 size: 12 residues. Germline loops: CDR1 GTSNPN, CDR2 SVGIG (reference sequence). The V end was cut by 2 bases, the J end by 4 bases, with 6 bases between. The CDR3 DNA follows: TGTGCCTGGAGTTGGGGATACAATGAGCAGTTCTTC. It codes for CAWSWGYNEQFF. The complete variable domain, with remaining parts taken from reference TRBV30 and TRBJ2-1, reads SQTIHQWPATLVQPVGSPLSLECTVEGTSNPNLYWYRQAAGRGLQLLFYSVGIGQISSEVPQNLSASRPQDRQFILSSKKLLLSDSGFYLCAWSWGYNEQFFGPGTRLTVL.

The chain joins TRBV19 to TRBJ1-3; D unclear. Germline lookup yields CDR1 LNHDA and CDR2 SQIVND (reference sequence). The CDR3 consists of 16 residues. V lost 3 bases and J lost 0, with 12 bases in between. The CDR3 loop reads CASSMIGQNSGNTIYF. In nucleotides, the CDR3 is TGTGCCAGTAGTATGATAGGGCAGAACTCTGGAAACACCATATATTTT.

The chain couples TRBV2 to TRBJ2-7; maybe TRBD1 (6 bases). Germline lookup yields CDR1 SNHLY and CDR2 FYNNEI. Deletions cut 6 bases from V and 0 bases from J, with 18 bases between. The CDR3 length is 16 residues. For the CDR3, the DNA is TGTGCCAGCAGCAAAGGTCCGACAGGTAGCTCCTACGAGCAGTACTTC. Amino acid sequence: CASSKGPTGSSYEQYF.

The chain joins TRBV2 to TRBJ2-5, with unresolved D. The germline gives CDR1 SNHLY, CDR2 FYNNEI. Trimming stripped 9 bases from V and 5 bases from J, with 13 bases between. This CDR3 comprises 12 residues. The CDR3 spells CARRTDGETQYF. CDR3 DNA sequence: TGTGCCAGGAGGACCGATGGGGAGACCCAGTACTTC.

This clonotype appeared a few times. J is TRBJ2-1 and V is TRBV6-6; D is unresolved. Trimming shortened V by 0 bases and J by 4 bases, and 7 bases separated the two germline ends. Germline V gene sequence: CDR1 MNHNY, CDR2 SVGAGI (reference sequence). CDR3 length: 14 residues. The CDR3 protein is CASSYSRVYNEQFF. CDR3 nucleotide sequence: TGTGCCAGCAGTTACTCGCGAGTTTACAATGAGCAGTTCTTC.